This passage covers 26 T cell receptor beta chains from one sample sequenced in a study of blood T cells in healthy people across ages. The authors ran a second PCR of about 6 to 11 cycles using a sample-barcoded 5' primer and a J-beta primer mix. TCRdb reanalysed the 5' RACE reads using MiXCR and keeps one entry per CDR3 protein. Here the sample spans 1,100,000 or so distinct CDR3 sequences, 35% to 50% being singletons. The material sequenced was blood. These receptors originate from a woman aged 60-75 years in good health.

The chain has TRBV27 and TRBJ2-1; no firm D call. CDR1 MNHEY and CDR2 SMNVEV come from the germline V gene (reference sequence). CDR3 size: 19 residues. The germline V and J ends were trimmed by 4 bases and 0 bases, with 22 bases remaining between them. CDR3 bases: TGTGCCAGCAGTTCCCGGGCAGCTCTCACAACGGGCTCCTACAATGAGCAGTTCTTC. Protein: CASSSRAALTTGSYNEQFF.

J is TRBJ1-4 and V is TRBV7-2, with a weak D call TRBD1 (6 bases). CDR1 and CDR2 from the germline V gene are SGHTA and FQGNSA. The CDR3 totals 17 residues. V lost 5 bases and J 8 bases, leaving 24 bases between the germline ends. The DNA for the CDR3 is TGTGCCAGCAGCAAACCAGCCATCGGGGGGCATGGAGAAAAACTGTTTTTT. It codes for CASSKPAIGGHGEKLFF.

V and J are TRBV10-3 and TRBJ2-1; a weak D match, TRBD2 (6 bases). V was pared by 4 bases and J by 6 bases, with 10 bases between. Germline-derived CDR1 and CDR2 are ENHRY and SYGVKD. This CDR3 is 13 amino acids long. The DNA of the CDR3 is TGTGCCATCAGTGGGGGGGACTCCAATGAGCAGTTCTTC. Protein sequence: CAISGGDSNEQFF.

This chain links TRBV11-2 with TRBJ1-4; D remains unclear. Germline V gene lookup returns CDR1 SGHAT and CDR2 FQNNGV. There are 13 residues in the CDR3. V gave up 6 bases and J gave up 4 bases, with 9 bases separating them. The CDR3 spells CASSVSVNEKLFF. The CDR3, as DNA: TGTGCCAGCAGTGTAAGCGTTAATGAAAAACTGTTTTTT.

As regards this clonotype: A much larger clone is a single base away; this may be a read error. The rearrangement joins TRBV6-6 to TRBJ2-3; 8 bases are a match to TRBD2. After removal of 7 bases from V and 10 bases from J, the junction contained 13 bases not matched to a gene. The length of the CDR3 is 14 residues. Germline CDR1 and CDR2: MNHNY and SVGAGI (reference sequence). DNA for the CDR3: TGTGCCAGCAAGGTAGCGGGAAGTGGGGATGCGCAGTATTTT. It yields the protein CASKVAGSGDAQYF.

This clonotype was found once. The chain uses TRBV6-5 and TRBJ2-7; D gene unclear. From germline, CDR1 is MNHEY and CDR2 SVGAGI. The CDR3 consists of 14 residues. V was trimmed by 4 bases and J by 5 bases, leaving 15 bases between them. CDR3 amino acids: CASSSRVPGHEQYF. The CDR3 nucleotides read TGTGCCAGCAGTTCCCGGGTGCCTGGTCACGAGCAGTACTTC.

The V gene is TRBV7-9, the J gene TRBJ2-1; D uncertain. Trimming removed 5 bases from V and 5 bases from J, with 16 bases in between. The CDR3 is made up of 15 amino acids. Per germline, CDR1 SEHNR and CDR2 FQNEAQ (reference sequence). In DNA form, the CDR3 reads TGTGCCAGCAGCCGTACCTGTGGTCGGGACAATGAGCAGTTCTTC. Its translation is CASSRTCGRDNEQFF.

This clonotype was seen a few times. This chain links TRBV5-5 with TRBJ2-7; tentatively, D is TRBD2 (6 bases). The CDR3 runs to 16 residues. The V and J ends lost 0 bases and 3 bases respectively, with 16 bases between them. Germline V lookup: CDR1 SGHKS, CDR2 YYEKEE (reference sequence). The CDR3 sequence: CASSLAGRGNHYEQYF. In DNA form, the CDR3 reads TGTGCCAGCAGCTTGGCCGGGAGAGGGAATCACTACGAGCAGTACTTC.

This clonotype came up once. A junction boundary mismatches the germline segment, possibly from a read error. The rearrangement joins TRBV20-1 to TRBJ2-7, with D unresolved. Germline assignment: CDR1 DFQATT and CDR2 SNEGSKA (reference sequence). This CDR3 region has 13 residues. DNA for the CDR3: TGCAGTGCTAGAAACAGACCCTCCTGCGAGCAGTACTTC. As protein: CSARNRPSCEQYF.

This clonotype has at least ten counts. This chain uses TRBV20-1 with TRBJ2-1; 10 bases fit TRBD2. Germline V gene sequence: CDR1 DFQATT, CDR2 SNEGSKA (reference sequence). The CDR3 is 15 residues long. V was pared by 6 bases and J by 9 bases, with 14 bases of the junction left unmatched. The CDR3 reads CSAPVAGGGSGEQFF. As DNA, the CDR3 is TGCAGTGCGCCCGTAGCGGGAGGAGGGTCGGGTGAGCAGTTCTTC.

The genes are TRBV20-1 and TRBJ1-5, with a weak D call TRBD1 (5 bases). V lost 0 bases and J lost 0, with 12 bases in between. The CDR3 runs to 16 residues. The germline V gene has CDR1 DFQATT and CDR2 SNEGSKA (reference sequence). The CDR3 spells CSARDSGTSSNQPQHF. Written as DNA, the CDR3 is TGCAGTGCTAGAGACTCTGGGACTTCTAGCAATCAGCCCCAGCATTTT.

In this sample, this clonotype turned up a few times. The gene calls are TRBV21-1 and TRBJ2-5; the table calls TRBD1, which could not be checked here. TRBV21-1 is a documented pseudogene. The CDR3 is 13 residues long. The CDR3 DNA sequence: TGTGCCAGCAGGATAGGGGGCCAAGAGACCCAGTACTTC. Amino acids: CASRIGGQETQYF.

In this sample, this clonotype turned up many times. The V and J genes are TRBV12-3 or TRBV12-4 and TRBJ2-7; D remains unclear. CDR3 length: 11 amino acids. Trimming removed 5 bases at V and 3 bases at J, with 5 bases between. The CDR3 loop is CASSTDYEQYF. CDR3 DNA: TGTGCCAGCAGTACGGACTACGAGCAGTACTTC.

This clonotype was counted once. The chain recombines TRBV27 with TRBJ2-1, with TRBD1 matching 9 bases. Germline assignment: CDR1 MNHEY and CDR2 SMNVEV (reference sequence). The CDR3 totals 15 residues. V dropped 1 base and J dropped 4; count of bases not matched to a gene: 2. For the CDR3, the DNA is TGTGCCAGCAGTTTATGGACAGGGGATTACAATGAGCAGTTCTTC. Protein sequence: CASSLWTGDYNEQFF.

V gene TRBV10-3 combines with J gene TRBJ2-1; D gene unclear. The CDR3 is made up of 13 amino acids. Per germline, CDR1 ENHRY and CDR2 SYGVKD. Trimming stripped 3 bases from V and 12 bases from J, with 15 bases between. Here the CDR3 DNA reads TGTGCCATCAGTGATTCTCCCGACCGCTGGCAGTTCTTC. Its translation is CAISDSPDRWQFF.

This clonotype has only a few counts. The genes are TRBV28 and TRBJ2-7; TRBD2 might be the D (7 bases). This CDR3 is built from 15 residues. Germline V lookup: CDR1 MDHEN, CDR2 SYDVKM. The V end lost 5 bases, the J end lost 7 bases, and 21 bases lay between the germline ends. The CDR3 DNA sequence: TGTGCCAGCAGTCGTCCACTACTGGGGAGGGGGGAGCAGTACTTC. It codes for CASSRPLLGRGEQYF.

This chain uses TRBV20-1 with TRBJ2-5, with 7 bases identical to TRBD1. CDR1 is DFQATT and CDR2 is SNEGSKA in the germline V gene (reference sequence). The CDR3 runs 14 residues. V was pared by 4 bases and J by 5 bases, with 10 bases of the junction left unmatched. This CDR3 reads CSATPTGQGETQYF. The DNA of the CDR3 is TGCAGTGCTACCCCGACAGGGCAGGGGGAGACCCAGTACTTC.

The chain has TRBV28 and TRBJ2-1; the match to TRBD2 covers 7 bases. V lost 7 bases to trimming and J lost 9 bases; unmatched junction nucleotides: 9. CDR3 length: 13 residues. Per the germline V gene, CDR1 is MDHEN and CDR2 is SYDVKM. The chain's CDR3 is CASKGLRGVEQFF. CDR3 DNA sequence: TGTGCCAGCAAGGGACTCCGGGGGGTTGAGCAGTTCTTC.

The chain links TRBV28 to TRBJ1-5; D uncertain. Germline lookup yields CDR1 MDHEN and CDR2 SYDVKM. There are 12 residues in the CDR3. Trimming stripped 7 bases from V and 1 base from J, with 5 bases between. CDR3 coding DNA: TGTGCCAGCAATGGGAGCAATCAGCCCCAGCATTTT. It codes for CASNGSNQPQHF.

DNA for the CDR3: TGTGCCAGCAGGGTTACAGGGAAGACGGACACTGAAGCTTTCTTT. Translated: CASRVTGKTDTEAFF. The V call is TRBV12-3 or TRBV12-4, the J call TRBJ1-1; TRBD1 is a possible D gene (6 bases). The CDR3 length is 15 residues. Trimming pared 6 bases from V and 3 bases from J, leaving 17 bases between.

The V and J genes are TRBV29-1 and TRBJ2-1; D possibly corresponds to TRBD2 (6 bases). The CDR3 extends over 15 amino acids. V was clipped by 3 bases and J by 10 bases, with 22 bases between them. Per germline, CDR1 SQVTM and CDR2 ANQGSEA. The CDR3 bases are TGCAGCGTTGAGGGCGGGATCGGTAGGTCCTACGAGCAGTTCTTC. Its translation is CSVEGGIGRSYEQFF.

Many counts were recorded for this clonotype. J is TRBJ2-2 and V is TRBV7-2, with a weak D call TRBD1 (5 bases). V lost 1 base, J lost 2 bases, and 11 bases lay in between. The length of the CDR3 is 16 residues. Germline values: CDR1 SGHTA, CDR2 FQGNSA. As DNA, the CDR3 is TGTGCCAGCAGCTTAGTGGGCAGGACAAACACCGGGGAGCTGTTTTTT. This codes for CASSLVGRTNTGELFF.

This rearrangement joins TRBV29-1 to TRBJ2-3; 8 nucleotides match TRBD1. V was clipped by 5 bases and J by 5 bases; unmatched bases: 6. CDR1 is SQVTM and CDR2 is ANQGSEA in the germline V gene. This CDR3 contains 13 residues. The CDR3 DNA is TGCAGCGTTCAGGGGACAGGAGGAGATACGCAGTATTTT. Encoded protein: CSVQGTGGDTQYF.

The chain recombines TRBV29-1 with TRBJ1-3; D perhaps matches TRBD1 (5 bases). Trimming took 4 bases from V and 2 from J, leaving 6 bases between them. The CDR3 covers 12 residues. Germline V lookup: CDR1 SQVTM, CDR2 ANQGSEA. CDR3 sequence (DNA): TGCAGCGTTGCGGGGCCTGGAAACACCATATATTTT. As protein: CSVAGPGNTIYF.

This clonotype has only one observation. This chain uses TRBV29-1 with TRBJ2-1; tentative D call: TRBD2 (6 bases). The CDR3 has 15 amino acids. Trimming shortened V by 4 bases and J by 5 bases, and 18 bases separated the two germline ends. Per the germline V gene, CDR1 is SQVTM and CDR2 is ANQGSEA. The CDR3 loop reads CSVVVIQPGDNEQFF. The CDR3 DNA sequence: TGCAGCGTTGTCGTCATACAGCCGGGGGACAATGAGCAGTTCTTC.

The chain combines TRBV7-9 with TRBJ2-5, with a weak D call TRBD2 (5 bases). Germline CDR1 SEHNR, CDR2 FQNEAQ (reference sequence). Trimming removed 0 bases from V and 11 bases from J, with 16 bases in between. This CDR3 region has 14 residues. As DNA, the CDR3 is TGTGCCAGCAGCTTAGCCAGTGGGGAGAATGAGCAGTACTTC. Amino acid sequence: CASSLASGENEQYF.